This T cell receptor (beta chain) was identified during a study of response to subunit inactivated influenza vaccine. TCRdb re-called the RT-PCR reads through MiXCR, storing one row per CDR3 protein. This sample has roughly 500,000 distinct CDR3 sequences, with 16% found just once. The source is a man aged 50 to 69 who received an inactivated influenza vaccine. The material was CD4+ T cells sorted from PBMCs, obtained 23 months after vaccination.

The CDR3: CASSHGGGPYEQYF. In DNA form, the CDR3 reads TGTGCCAGCAGCCACGGGGGAGGGCCATACGAGCAGTACTTC. V and J are TRBV3-1 and TRBJ2-7; 7 positions match TRBD2. Per germline, CDR1 LGHDT and CDR2 YNNKEL (reference sequence). This CDR3 has 14 residues. V trimming: 3 bases; J trimming: 4 bases; junction bases outside the gene matches: 6.